These 9 T cell receptor beta chains share one sample of origin, sequenced in a study of blood T cell repertoires in COVID-19. TCRdb's table, derived via immunoSEQ multiplex PCR, lists solely in-frame clones and lacks some. The data show roughly 260,000 clones, around 90% seen once. The sequenced sample was PBMCs or T cells enriched from blood (not recorded which). These receptors were collected from a human donor in a cohort exposed to, infected with or recovered from COVID-19 (not recorded which). The donor label of this sample is uncertain.

This clone was seen a single time. Within the sample, other DNA sequences also encode this same CDR3. The chain carries TRBV6-5 and TRBJ2-7, with 8 bases lining up with TRBD1. Germline V gene data show CDR1 as MNHEY and CDR2 as SVGAGI. The CDR3 has 14 residues. The V gene end was trimmed by 2 bases and the J gene end by 0 bases; junction bases not matched to a gene: 0. The DNA of the CDR3 is TGTGCCAGCAGTTACACAGGGGGCTCCTACGAGCAGTACTTC. As protein: CASSYTGGSYEQYF.

This chain's CDR3 is CASSPGLAGASSYNEQFF. CDR3 sequence (DNA): TGTGCCAGCAGCCCGGGACTAGCGGGGGCGAGCTCCTACAATGAGCAGTTCTTC. This chain connects TRBV5-4 to TRBJ2-1; 14 nucleotides agree with TRBD2. CDR3 length: 18 residues. CDR1 is SGHNT and CDR2 is YYREEE in the germline V gene (reference sequence). Trimming cost V 4 bases and J 0 bases; bases outside gene matches: 6.

CDR3 nucleotide sequence: TGTGCCAGCAACCGGGGGGCATCCCGCCCGTACTTC. Its translation is CASNRGASRPYF. This chain joins TRBV5-6 and TRBJ2-4, with D maybe TRBD2 (7 bases). The length of the CDR3 is 12 residues. Trimming took off 6 bases at V and 15 bases at J, with 19 bases between the two ends. Per the germline V gene, CDR1 is SGHDT and CDR2 is YYEEEE.

This clone has only a few counts. This sequence joins TRBV5-1 and TRBJ1-1, with a tentative D call TRBD1 (6 bases). Germline V gene lookup returns CDR1 SGHRS and CDR2 YFSETQ. The CDR3 is made up of 16 amino acids. Trimming shortened V by 1 base and J by 0 bases, and 13 bases separated the two germline ends. The DNA for the CDR3 is TGCGCCAGCAGCTTGCAGGGGCAATTTGTGAACACTGAAGCTTTCTTT. Amino acid sequence: CASSLQGQFVNTEAFF. Supplemented by reference TRBV5-1 and TRBJ1-1, the full variable domain reads KAGVTQTPRYLIKTRGQQVTLSCSPISGHRSVSWYQQTPGQGLQFLFEYFSETQRNKGNFPGRFSGRQFSNSRSEMNVSTLELGDSALYLCASSLQGQFVNTEAFFGQGTRLTVV.

Only one count was recorded for this clone. The V call is TRBV28, the J call TRBJ2-7; 7 bases line up with TRBD1. Trimming cost V 2 bases and J 3 bases; bases outside gene matches: 4. CDR3 length equals 14 residues. The germline V gene encodes CDR1 MDHEN and CDR2 SYDVKM. The CDR3 here is CASSLSYRGYEQYF. CDR3 nucleotides: TGTGCCAGCAGTTTAAGTTACAGGGGCTACGAGCAGTACTTC.

The chain couples TRBV19 to TRBJ1-4, with D unclear. CDR1 is LNHDA, CDR2 SQIVND, per germline (reference sequence). V was shortened by 8 bases and J by 0 bases, with 7 bases between the two germline ends. The CDR3 is 13 amino acids. The CDR3 nucleotides are TGTGCCAGTTCACAGTCAACTAATGAAAAACTGTTTTTT. The encoded protein is CASSQSTNEKLFF.

The rearrangement uses TRBV5-1 and TRBJ2-1; TRBD2 agrees at 7 bases. V shed 0 bases and J 8 bases; nucleotides not matched to a gene: 5. The CDR3 totals 14 residues. CDR1 SGHRS and CDR2 YFSETQ come from the germline V gene. The CDR3 protein is CASSLEGTTYEQFF. CDR3 in DNA: TGCGCCAGCAGCTTGGAAGGGACTACGTATGAGCAGTTCTTC.

The chain is built from TRBV7-3 and TRBJ2-2; tentative D call: TRBD2 (6 bases). V lost 2 bases and J 4 bases, leaving 8 bases between the germline ends. This CDR3 has 14 amino acids. Germline values: CDR1 SGHTA, CDR2 FQGTGA. CDR3 in DNA: TGTGCCAGCAGCTTAGACGGGGGCACCGGGGAGCTGTTTTTT. This translates into CASSLDGGTGELFF.

The V call is TRBV5-6, the J call TRBJ1-4, with TRBD1 matching over 10 bases. The CDR3 runs to 18 residues. V lost 1 base and J lost 8; bases outside the gene matches: 14. Germline CDR1 SGHDT, CDR2 YYEEEE. The CDR3 nucleotides read TGTGCCAGCAGCTTGCTTCGGACAGGGGGTACTCTGGAAGAAAAACTGTTTTTT. It is translated as CASSLLRTGGTLEEKLFF.